What follows is one T cell receptor (beta chain) and its context. What it binds is unknown. Treatment given: roughly ten-day PBMC culture with coronavirus spike peptide pools or control peptides (ViraFEST assay). Negative-selection isolation of CD4+ T cells was performed after 10 days of culture. This record belongs to a study of vaccination and CD4 T cells after COVID-19. Study-level information: Ranging from 14 to 241, the interval between dose two and post-vaccine sampling had a median of approximately 70 days. Cells received overlapping spike peptides from SARS-CoV-2, HCoV-NL63, HCoV-OC43 and HCoV-229E as stimulation.

With the Oncomine TCR Beta short-read assay, DNA from cultured CD4+ T cells was sequenced. TCRdb independently ran MiXCR on the PCR reads; one entry per CDR3 protein. Of 15,000 or so distinct CDR3 sequences in the sample, about 46% are singletons; the top ten hold approximately 10%. V lost 3 bases to trimming and J lost 0 bases; unmatched junction nucleotides: 14. The CDR3 covers 18 residues. Germline V gives CDR1 DFQATT, CDR2 SNEGSKA (reference sequence). This TCR derives from a human donor who had recovered from COVID-19. The sequenced material came from CD4+ T cells from blood, cultured in vitro. This chain uses TRBV20-1 with TRBJ1-5, with TRBD1 identical over 7 bases. CDR3 sequence reads: CSASERFTGAVSNQPQHF. In DNA form, the CDR3 reads TGCAGTGCTAGTGAACGATTTACAGGGGCGGTTAGCAATCAGCCCCAGCATTTT.